Each of the 23 T cell receptor beta chains below was sequenced from the same sample in a study of T cell responses to AZD1222 COVID-19 vaccine. The table came from immunoSEQ multiplex PCR; TCRdb's copy has only in-frame clones and leaves some out. In the table there are about 110,000 clones, around 83% of which are singletons. Sample: peripheral blood, taken on day 0 of AZD1222 vaccination. These receptors all come from an adult in good health.

The CDR3 loop reads CAIRQGTTPTSRWYF. The DNA of the CDR3 is TGTGCCATCAGGCAGGGTACGACTCCAACAAGCCGATGGTACTTC. J is TRBJ2-7 and V is TRBV10-3; D may be TRBD1 (5 bases). V lost 6 bases and J lost 12, with 27 bases in between. This CDR3 contains 15 residues. CDR1 ENHRY and CDR2 SYGVKD come from the germline V gene.

V is TRBV28 and J is TRBJ1-6, with no clear D. The CDR3 is 15 amino acids. V lost 8 bases, J lost 9 bases, and 20 bases lay in between. Germline lookup yields CDR1 MDHEN and CDR2 SYDVKM. The CDR3, as DNA: TGTGCCAGCTTAAGGTTGACGGGCCGGGTTTCACCCCTCCACTTT. It is translated as CASLRLTGRVSPLHF.

CDR3 DNA sequence: TGTGCCAGCAGTGATACAGGGGGGAATCAGCCCCAGCATTTT. It yields the protein CASSDTGGNQPQHF. V is TRBV2 and J is TRBJ1-5, with 8 positions matching TRBD1. V shed 3 bases, J shed 4 bases, and the junction held 2 bases outside the gene matches. The germline V gene has CDR1 SNHLY and CDR2 FYNNEI. This CDR3 is built from 14 residues.

The chain carries TRBV5-4 and TRBJ1-1; D perhaps matches TRBD1 (6 bases). CDR3 size: 13 residues. The germline V gene has CDR1 SGHNT and CDR2 YYREEE (reference sequence). Trimming shortened V by 0 bases and J by 6 bases, and 9 bases separated the two germline ends. The CDR3 DNA sequence: TGTGCCAGCAGCTTGGCCTGGGGGCCTGAAGCTTTCTTT. This gives the protein CASSLAWGPEAFF.

This chain uses TRBV7-9 with TRBJ2-7, with D perhaps TRBD1 or TRBD2 (5 bases each). CDR1 and CDR2 (germline): SEHNR, FQNEAQ (reference sequence). V shed 6 bases and J shed 2 bases, with 17 bases lying between them. The CDR3 is 15 amino acids. The CDR3 sequence: CASRRSGTGPYEQYF. CDR3 DNA sequence: TGTGCCAGCAGGCGTTCCGGGACCGGACCCTACGAGCAGTACTTC.

Only a few counts were recorded for this clone. The rearrangement joins TRBV27 to TRBJ1-1; D is unclear. With 2 bases removed from V and 4 bases from J, the gap between germline ends came to 11 bases. The V gene's germline CDR1 is MNHEY and CDR2 SMNVEV (reference sequence). The CDR3 is 14 residues long. CDR3 nucleotides: TGTGCCAGCAGTTTAGGTACAGTCTTCACTGAAGCTTTCTTT. This gives the protein CASSLGTVFTEAFF.

CDR3: CAGTGTGGADTQYF. CDR3 nucleotides: TGTGCCGGTACCGGGACAGGGGGTGCGGATACGCAGTATTTT. The genes are TRBV6-5 and TRBJ2-3; 11 positions match TRBD1. The junction had 10 bases not matched to a gene; V was cut back by 11 bases and J by 6 bases. The CDR3 spans 14 residues. From germline, CDR1 is MNHEY and CDR2 SVGAGI.

The chain is built from TRBV5-8 and TRBJ2-5, with a weak D call TRBD1 (6 bases). CDR1 and CDR2 from the germline V gene are SGHTS and YDEGEE. The CDR3 sequence is 14 residues long. V was shortened by 3 bases and J by 2 bases, with 11 bases between the two germline ends. The chain's CDR3 is CASSYRTAQETQYF. CDR3 bases: TGTGCCAGCAGCTACCGGACAGCACAAGAGACCCAGTACTTC.

This chain uses TRBV11-3 with TRBJ2-7; a possible D gene is TRBD2 (6 bases). The germline gives CDR1 SGHNT, CDR2 YENEEA. V lost 5 bases and J 4 bases, leaving 21 bases between the germline ends. This CDR3 has 16 residues. The CDR3 protein is CASSHMRRGSAYEQYF. The CDR3 DNA sequence: TGTGCCAGCAGCCATATGCGCCGGGGGAGTGCGTACGAGCAGTACTTC.

The chain recombines TRBV3-1 (or the pseudogene TRBV3-2) with TRBJ1-6; D gene ambiguous. Germline CDR1 is LGHDT and CDR2 is YNNKEL (reference sequence). V lost 1 base to trimming and J lost 7 bases, with 8 bases between them. This CDR3 is built from 14 residues. This chain's CDR3 is CASSQVAGNSPLHF. The CDR3 nucleotides are TGTGCCAGCAGCCAAGTTGCCGGGAATTCACCCCTCCACTTT.

The chain is built from TRBV30 and TRBJ2-2; no reliable D call. Trimming removed 0 bases at V and 6 bases at J, with 8 bases between. Germline CDR1 reads GTSNPN; CDR2 reads SVGIG (reference sequence). The CDR3 is 13 amino acids. CDR3 bases: TGTGCCTGGAGTGTATTGGGGTCCGGGGAGCTGTTTTTT. It encodes CAWSVLGSGELFF.

CDR3 coding DNA: TGTGCCAGCAGCTTACCTACAAGGCACTCTGGAAACACCATATATTTT. It is translated as CASSLPTRHSGNTIYF. V and J are TRBV7-7 and TRBJ1-3, with D hard to call. V was cut by 2 bases and J by 0 bases, with 11 bases left in between. CDR1 is SSHAT, CDR2 FNYEAQ, per germline (reference sequence). There are 16 residues in the CDR3.

J is TRBJ1-6 and V is TRBV28; D is ambiguous. Germline V gene sequence: CDR1 MDHEN, CDR2 SYDVKM. Trimming removed 5 bases from V and 10 bases from J, with 9 bases in between. The CDR3 contains 12 residues. As DNA, the CDR3 is TGTGCCAGCAGTGGTTCGGGCTCACCCCTCCACTTT. Protein: CASSGSGSPLHF.

To note about this clone: One end of the junction does not line up with germline, which may come from a read error. Other DNA sequences of this sample code for an identical CDR3. J is TRBJ1-3 and V is TRBV19; D not certain. CDR1 is LNHDA, CDR2 SQIVND, per germline (reference sequence). The CDR3 runs to 10 residues. The chain's CDR3 is CASRRNTIYF. The CDR3 region has the DNA TGTGCCAGTAGGCGAAACACTATATATTTT.

This chain uses TRBV11-3 with TRBJ2-1, with 7 bases identical to TRBD1. In germline, CDR1 is SGHNT, CDR2 YENEEA. This CDR3 is 14 amino acids long. With V trimmed by 5 bases and J by 6 bases, 7 bases remained unmatched. CDR3 residues: CASSRQGFSNEQFF. In DNA, the CDR3 is TGTGCCAGCAGCCGACAGGGTTTTAGCAATGAGCAGTTCTTC. The full variable domain, its missing parts supplied by reference TRBV11-3 and TRBJ2-1, is EAGVVQSPRYKIIEKKQPVAFWCNPISGHNTLYWYLQNLGQGPELLIRYENEEAVDDSQLPKDRFSAERLKGVDSTLKIQPAELGDSAVYLCASSRQGFSNEQFFGPGTRLTVL.

In this sample, this clone turned up a few times. The chain links TRBV6-5 to TRBJ2-7; TRBD2 matches 7 bases. V lost 10 bases and J lost 3; bases outside the gene matches: 15. Germline values: CDR1 MNHEY, CDR2 SVGAGI. The CDR3 extends over 15 amino acids. The CDR3 DNA follows: TGTGCCACCACTCAAGATCCGGGGGGTCTCTACGAGCAGTACTTC. Translating it yields CATTQDPGGLYEQYF.

The chain employs TRBV2 and TRBJ2-2; 11 bases match TRBD1. CDR3 length: 15 amino acids. CDR1 SNHLY and CDR2 FYNNEI come from the germline V gene. Unmatched junction bases numbered 5, after V lost 5 bases and J lost 6 bases. In DNA form, the CDR3 reads TGTGCCAGCAGTCGGGACAGGGGGTGGGCCGGGGAGCTGTTTTTT. Translated: CASSRDRGWAGELFF.

The chain combines TRBV6-5 with TRBJ1-1; no definite D call. From germline, CDR1 is MNHEY and CDR2 SVGAGI. V gave up 7 bases and J gave up 4 bases, with 7 bases separating them. The CDR3 spans 11 residues. The CDR3 loop reads CASKKSTEAFF. The CDR3 DNA reads as TGTGCCAGCAAGAAGAGCACTGAAGCTTTCTTT.

This clone occurred once. The V call is TRBV30, the J call TRBJ2-1; D may correspond to TRBD1 or TRBD2 (6 bases each). Germline V gives CDR1 GTSNPN, CDR2 SVGIG (reference sequence). The CDR3 length is 16 residues. V lost 3 bases to trimming and J lost 1 base, with 16 bases between them. CDR3 coding DNA: TGTGCCTGGAGCCTCCTCGGAGGGGGATCCTACAATGAGCAGTTCTTC. As protein: CAWSLLGGGSYNEQFF.

This chain links TRBV13 with TRBJ2-1; weak D call: TRBD2 (5 bases). The CDR3 length is 16 residues. Germline-derived CDR1 and CDR2 are PRHDT and FYEKMQ (reference sequence). The V and J ends lost 5 bases and 3 bases respectively, with 17 bases between them. CDR3 sequence: CASSHWAGGNYNEQFF. In nucleotides, the CDR3 is TGTGCCAGCAGCCACTGGGCGGGTGGGAACTACAATGAGCAGTTCTTC.

The chain links TRBV29-1 to TRBJ1-6; 10 bases fit TRBD1. V shed 6 bases and J 10 bases; nucleotides not matched to a gene: 9. Germline V lookup: CDR1 SQVTM, CDR2 ANQGSEA. The CDR3 is 14 residues long. CDR3 DNA sequence: TGCAGCGTACGCTCCGGGACAGGGGTCTCACCCCTCCACTTT. It codes for CSVRSGTGVSPLHF.

The chain couples TRBV9 to TRBJ1-5; a weak D match, TRBD1 (5 bases). CDR3 size: 17 residues. CDR1 is SGDLS, CDR2 YYNGEE, per germline. Trimming removed 3 bases from V and 0 bases from J, with 16 bases in between. The CDR3 loop reads CASSGGGDSYSNQPQHF. CDR3 DNA sequence: TGTGCCAGCAGCGGGGGCGGGGACTCTTATAGCAATCAGCCCCAGCATTTT.

This chain links TRBV11-2 with TRBJ2-3; D may be TRBD1 or TRBD2 (6 bases each). Trimming shortened V by 1 base and J by 5 bases, and 10 bases separated the two germline ends. This CDR3 contains 14 residues. The germline CDR1 and CDR2 sequences are SGHAT and FQNNGV. The CDR3 DNA reads TGTGCCAGCAGCTTAGCGGGGGCCGAAGATACGCAGTATTTT. As protein: CASSLAGAEDTQYF.